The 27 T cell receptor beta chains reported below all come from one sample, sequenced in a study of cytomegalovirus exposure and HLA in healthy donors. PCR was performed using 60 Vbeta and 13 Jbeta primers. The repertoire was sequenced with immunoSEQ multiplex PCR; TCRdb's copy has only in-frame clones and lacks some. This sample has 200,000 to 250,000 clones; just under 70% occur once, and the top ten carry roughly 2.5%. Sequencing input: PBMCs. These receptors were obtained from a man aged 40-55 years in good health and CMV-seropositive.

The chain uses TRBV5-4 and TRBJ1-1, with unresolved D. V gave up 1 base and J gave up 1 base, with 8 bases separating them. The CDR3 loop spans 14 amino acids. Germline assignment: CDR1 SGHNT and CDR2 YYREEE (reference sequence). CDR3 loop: CASSLFAGNTEAFF. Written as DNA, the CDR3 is TGTGCCAGCAGCTTGTTTGCGGGGAACACTGAAGCTTTCTTT. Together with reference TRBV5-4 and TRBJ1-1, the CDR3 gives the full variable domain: ETGVTQSPTHLIKTRGQQVTLRCSSQSGHNTVSWYQQALGQGPQFIFQYYREEENGRGNFPPRFSGLQFPNYSSELNVNALELDDSALYLCASSLFAGNTEAFFGQGTRLTVV.

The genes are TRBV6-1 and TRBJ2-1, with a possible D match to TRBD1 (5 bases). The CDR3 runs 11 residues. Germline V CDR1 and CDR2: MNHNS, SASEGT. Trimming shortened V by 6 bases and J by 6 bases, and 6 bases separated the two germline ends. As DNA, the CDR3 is TGTGCCAGCAGGCAGGGCAATGAGCAGTTCTTC. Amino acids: CASRQGNEQFF.

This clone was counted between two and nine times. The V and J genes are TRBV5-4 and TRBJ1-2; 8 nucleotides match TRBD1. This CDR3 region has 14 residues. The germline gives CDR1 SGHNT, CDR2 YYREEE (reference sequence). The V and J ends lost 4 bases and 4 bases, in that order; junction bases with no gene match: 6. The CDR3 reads CASSLGQAVYGYTF. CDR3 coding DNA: TGTGCCAGCAGCCTGGGACAGGCCGTCTATGGCTACACCTTC.

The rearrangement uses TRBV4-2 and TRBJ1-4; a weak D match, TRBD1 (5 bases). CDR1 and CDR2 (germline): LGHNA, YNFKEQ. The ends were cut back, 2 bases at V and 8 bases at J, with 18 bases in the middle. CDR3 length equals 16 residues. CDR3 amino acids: CASSQPTTGLGEKLFF. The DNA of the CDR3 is TGTGCCAGCAGCCAACCCACTACAGGTCTAGGCGAAAAACTGTTTTTT.

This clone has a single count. The CDR3 sequence: CASSFSGGNHQPQHF. The CDR3 nucleotides are TGTGCCAGCAGTTTTTCGGGGGGCAACCATCAGCCCCAGCATTTT. This chain links TRBV28 with TRBJ1-5; possibly TRBD1 for D (6 bases). Deletions cut 3 bases from V and 5 bases from J, with 14 bases between. The germline gives CDR1 MDHEN, CDR2 SYDVKM. The CDR3 extends over 15 amino acids.

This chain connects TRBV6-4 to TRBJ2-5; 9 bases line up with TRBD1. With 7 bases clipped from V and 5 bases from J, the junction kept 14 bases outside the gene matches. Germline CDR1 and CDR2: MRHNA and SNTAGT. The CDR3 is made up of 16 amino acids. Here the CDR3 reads CASIHPGQGVVETQYF. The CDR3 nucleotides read TGTGCCAGCATCCATCCGGGACAGGGTGTAGTCGAGACCCAGTACTTC.

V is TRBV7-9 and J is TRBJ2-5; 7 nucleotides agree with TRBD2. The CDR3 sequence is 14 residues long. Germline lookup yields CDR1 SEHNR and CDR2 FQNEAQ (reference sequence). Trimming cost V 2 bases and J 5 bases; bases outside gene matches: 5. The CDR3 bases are TGTGCCAGCAGCTTAAGAATCGGGGGGGAGACCCAGTACTTC. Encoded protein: CASSLRIGGETQYF.

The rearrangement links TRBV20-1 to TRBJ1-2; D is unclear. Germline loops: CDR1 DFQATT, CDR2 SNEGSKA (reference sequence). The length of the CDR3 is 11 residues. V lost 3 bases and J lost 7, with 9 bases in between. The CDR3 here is CSASDGSGYTF. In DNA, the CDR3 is TGCAGTGCTAGTGACGGGTCTGGCTACACCTTC.

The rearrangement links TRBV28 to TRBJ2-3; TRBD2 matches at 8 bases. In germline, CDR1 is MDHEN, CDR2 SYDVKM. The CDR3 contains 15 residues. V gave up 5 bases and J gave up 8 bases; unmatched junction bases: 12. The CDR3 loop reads CASSRGSSGVGTQYF. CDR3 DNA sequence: TGTGCCAGCAGTAGGGGGAGTAGCGGGGTGGGTACGCAGTATTTT. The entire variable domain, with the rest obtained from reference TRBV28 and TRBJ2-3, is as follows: DVKVTQSSRYLVKRTGEKVFLECVQDMDHENMFWYRQDPGLGLRLIYFSYDVKMKEKGDIPEGYSVSREKKERFSLILESASTNQTSMYLCASSRGSSGVGTQYFGPGTRLTVL.

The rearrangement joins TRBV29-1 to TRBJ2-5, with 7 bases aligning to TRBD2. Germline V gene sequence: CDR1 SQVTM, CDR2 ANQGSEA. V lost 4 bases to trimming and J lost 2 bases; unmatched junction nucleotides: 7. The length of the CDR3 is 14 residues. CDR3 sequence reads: CSVAAPGGQETQYF. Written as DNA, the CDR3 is TGCAGCGTTGCCGCTCCCGGGGGGCAAGAGACCCAGTACTTC.

The CDR3 nucleotides are TGCAGCGTTGGGGGGACAGGGACCGAAGATACGCAGTATTTT. Its protein product is CSVGGTGTEDTQYF. The gene calls are TRBV29-1 and TRBJ2-3; TRBD1 aligns across 9 bases. Germline V gene data show CDR1 as SQVTM and CDR2 as ANQGSEA. The CDR3 is made up of 14 amino acids. The junction had 7 bases not matched to a gene; V was cut back by 4 bases and J by 5 bases.

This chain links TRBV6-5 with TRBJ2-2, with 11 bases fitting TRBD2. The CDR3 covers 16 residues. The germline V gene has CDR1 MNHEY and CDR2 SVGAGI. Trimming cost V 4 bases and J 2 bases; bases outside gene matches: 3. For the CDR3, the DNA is TGTGCCAGCAGTTTACTAGCGGGGGTCAACACCGGGGAGCTGTTTTTT. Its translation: CASSLLAGVNTGELFF.

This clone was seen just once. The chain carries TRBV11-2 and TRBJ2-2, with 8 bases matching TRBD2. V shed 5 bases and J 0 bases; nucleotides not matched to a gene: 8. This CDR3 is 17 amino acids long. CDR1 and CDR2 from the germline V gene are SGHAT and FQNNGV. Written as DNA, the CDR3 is TGTGCCAGCAGCGCCGGGACGGGAGGGACGAACACCGGGGAGCTGTTTTTT. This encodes CASSAGTGGTNTGELFF.

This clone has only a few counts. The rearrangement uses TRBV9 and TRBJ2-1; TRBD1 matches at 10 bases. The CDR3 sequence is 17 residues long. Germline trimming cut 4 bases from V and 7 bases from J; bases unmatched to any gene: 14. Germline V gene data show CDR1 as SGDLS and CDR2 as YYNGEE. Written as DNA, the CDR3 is TGTGCCAGCAGCCTCAGACAGGGGGCGGTGGGGGGGAATGAGCAGTTCTTC. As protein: CASSLRQGAVGGNEQFF.

CDR3 residues: CASSQVPAIINSYEQYF. CDR3 nucleotide sequence: TGCGCCAGCAGCCAGGTTCCCGCGATCATAAACTCCTACGAGCAGTACTTC. This chain uses TRBV4-3 with TRBJ2-7; the D is unclear. Between the trimmed V and J ends, which lost 3 bases and 0 bases, there was a span of 18 bases. The V gene's germline CDR1 is LGHNA and CDR2 YSLEER. The CDR3 runs 17 residues.

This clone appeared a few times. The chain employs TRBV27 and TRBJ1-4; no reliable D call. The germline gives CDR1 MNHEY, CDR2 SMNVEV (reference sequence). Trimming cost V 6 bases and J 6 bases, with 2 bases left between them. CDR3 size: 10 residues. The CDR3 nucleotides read TGTGCCAGCAGCGATGAAAAACTGTTTTTT. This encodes CASSDEKLFF.

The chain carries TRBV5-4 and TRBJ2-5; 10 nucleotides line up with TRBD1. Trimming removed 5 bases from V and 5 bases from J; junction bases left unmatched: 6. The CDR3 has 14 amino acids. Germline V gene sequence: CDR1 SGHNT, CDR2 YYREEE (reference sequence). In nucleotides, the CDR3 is TGTGCCAGCAGTAAGGGACAGGGGCTCGAGACCCAGTACTTC. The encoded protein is CASSKGQGLETQYF.

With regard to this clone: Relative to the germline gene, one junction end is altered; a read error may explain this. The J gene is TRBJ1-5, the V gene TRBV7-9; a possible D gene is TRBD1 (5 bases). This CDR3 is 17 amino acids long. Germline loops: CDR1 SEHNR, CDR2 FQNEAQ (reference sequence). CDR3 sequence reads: CSSSLALLGQGNQPQHF. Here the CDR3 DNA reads TGTTCCAGCAGCTTAGCGCTGTTAGGACAAGGCAATCAGCCCCAGCATTTT.

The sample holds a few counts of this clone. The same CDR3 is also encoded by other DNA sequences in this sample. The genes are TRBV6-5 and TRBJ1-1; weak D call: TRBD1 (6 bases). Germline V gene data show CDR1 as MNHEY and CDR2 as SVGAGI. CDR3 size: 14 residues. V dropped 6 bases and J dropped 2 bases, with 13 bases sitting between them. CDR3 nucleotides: TGTGCCAGCAGCTTCAGGGGAGCCAACACTGAAGCTTTCTTT. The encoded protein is CASSFRGANTEAFF.

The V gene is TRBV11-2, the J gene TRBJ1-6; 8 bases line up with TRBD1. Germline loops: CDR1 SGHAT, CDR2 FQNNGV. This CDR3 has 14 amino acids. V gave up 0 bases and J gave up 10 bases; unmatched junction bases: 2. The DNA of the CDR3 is TGTGCCAGCAGCTTAGACAGGGGGCGATCACCCCTCCACTTT. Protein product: CASSLDRGRSPLHF. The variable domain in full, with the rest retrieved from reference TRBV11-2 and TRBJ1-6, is EAGVAQSPRYKIIEKRQSVAFWCNPISGHATLYWYQQILGQGPKLLIQFQNNGVVDDSQLPKDRFSAERLKGVDSTLKIQPAKLEDSAVYLCASSLDRGRSPLHFGNGTRLTVT.

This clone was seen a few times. This CDR3 reads CASSQKGLNNEKLFF. Here the CDR3 DNA reads TGTGCCAGCAGCCAGAAGGGACTTAATAATGAAAAACTGTTTTTT. The chain employs TRBV4-2 and TRBJ1-4; perhaps TRBD1 as D (5 bases). V was cut by 3 bases and J by 4 bases, with 12 bases left in between. CDR3 length equals 15 residues. In germline, CDR1 is LGHNA, CDR2 YNFKEQ.

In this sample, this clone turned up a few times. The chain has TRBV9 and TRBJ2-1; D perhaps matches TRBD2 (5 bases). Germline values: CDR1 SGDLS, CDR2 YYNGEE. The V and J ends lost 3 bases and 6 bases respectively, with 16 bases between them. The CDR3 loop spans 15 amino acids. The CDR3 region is CASSAARGRGNEQFF. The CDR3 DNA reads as TGTGCCAGCAGCGCCGCGAGAGGGAGAGGCAATGAGCAGTTCTTC.

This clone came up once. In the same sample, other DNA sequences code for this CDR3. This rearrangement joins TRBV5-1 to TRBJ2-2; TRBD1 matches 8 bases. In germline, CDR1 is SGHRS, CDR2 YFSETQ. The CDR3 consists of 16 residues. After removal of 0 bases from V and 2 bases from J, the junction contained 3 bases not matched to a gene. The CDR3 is CASSLAGQGNTGELFF. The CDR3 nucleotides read TGCGCCAGCAGCTTGGCCGGACAGGGAAACACCGGGGAGCTGTTTTTT.

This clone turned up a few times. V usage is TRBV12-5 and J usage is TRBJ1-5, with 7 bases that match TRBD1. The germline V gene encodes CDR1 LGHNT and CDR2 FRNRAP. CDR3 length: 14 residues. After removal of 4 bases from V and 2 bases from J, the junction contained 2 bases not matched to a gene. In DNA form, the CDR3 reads TGTGCTAGTGGTTACCAGGGGGGCAATCAGCCCCAGCATTTT. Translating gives CASGYQGGNQPQHF.

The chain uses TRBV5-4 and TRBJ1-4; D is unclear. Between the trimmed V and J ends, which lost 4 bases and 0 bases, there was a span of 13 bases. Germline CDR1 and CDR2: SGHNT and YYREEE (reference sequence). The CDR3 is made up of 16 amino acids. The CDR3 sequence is CASSLSTGATNEKLFF. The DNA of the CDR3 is TGTGCCAGCAGCCTGTCAACCGGGGCAACTAATGAAAAACTGTTTTTT.

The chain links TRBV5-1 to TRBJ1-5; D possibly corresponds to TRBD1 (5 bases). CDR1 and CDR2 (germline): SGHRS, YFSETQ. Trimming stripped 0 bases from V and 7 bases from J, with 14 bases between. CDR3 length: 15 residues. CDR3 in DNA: TGCGCCAGCAGCTTGGTGGGGGGTTCGGGACAGCCCCAGCATTTT. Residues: CASSLVGGSGQPQHF. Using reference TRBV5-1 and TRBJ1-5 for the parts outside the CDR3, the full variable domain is KAGVTQTPRYLIKTRGQQVTLSCSPISGHRSVSWYQQTPGQGLQFLFEYFSETQRNKGNFPGRFSGRQFSNSRSEMNVSTLELGDSALYLCASSLVGGSGQPQHFGDGTRLSIL.

CDR3 coding DNA: TGTGCCAGCAGCCGTCAGATCGGGGGGTACGAGCAGTACTTC. This encodes CASSRQIGGYEQYF. The chain is built from TRBV11-2 and TRBJ2-7; TRBD2 matches 7 bases. CDR3 size: 14 residues. The V segment lost 5 bases and the J segment 4 bases; nucleotides outside the gene matches: 8. Per the germline V gene, CDR1 is SGHAT and CDR2 is FQNNGV.